Below, 15 T cell receptor beta chains from the same sample are listed, as sequenced in a study of PD-1 blockade in classical Hodgkin lymphoma (dated by TCRdb to 2020 to 2021). The sample's time point, from its label and the paper: newly diagnosed, previously untreated cHL patient sample. A Miltenyi CD8+ T cell isolation kit was used for magnetic negative selection to purify CD8+ T cells from thawed PBMCs. Receptor amplification or capture employed the immunoSEQ multiplex PCR assay. This is the immuneACCESS table as TCRdb keeps it, with only in-frame sequences that have V and J called. A part of the clones is gone; compared with another copy, unresolved V genes explain less than half, and the rest is unexplained. The sample includes approximately 9,000 clones, with about 91% observed a single time. The ten largest account for about 8% of the sample. The sequenced material came from CD8+ T cells from blood. The receptors originated from a human donor with classical Hodgkin lymphoma.

This clone was observed once. The chain uses TRBV28 and TRBJ1-3; D remains ambiguous. V lost 2 bases, J lost 6 bases, and 8 bases lay in between. CDR1 and CDR2 from the germline V gene are MDHEN and SYDVKM. CDR3 length: 13 amino acids. CDR3 DNA: TGTGCCAGCAGTTTAGGCCTCGAAAACACCATATATTTT. This translates into CASSLGLENTIYF.

The chain combines TRBV27 with TRBJ2-7; D may be TRBD1 (5 bases). The CDR3 contains 15 residues. The V gene lost 6 bases and the J gene lost 3 bases, with 18 bases spanning the gap. CDR1 MNHEY and CDR2 SMNVEV come from the germline V gene (reference sequence). The CDR3 sequence: CASSPGDPRGYEQYF. CDR3 coding DNA: TGTGCCAGCAGCCCTGGGGATCCTAGGGGCTACGAGCAGTACTTC.

The V gene is TRBV4-3, the J gene TRBJ1-2; TRBD1 aligns across 12 bases. V gave up 0 bases and J gave up 4 bases; unmatched junction bases: 6. CDR1 and CDR2 (germline): LGHNA, YSLEER. The CDR3 consists of 17 residues. DNA for the CDR3: TGCGCCAGCAGCCAAGATGAGGGACAGGGGGCGTTCTATGGCTACACCTTC. Translating it yields CASSQDEGQGAFYGYTF.

This clone was seen once. The gene calls are TRBV7-8 and TRBJ2-3; D is unclear. V gave up 2 bases and J gave up 1 base, with 19 bases separating them. The CDR3 sequence is 18 residues long. CDR1 is SGHVS, CDR2 FQNEAQ, per germline. CDR3 sequence reads: CASSLRPGQTFGTDTQYF. The CDR3 nucleotides are TGTGCCAGCAGCTTACGCCCCGGGCAAACCTTCGGCACAGATACGCAGTATTTT.

The V and J genes are TRBV1 and TRBJ2-3; no DNA check was done on the table's D call, TRBD2. TRBV1 is a listed pseudogene. There are 16 residues in the CDR3. The CDR3 region has the DNA TGCACCAGCAGCCAAGTGAGCCTAGGCGGCACAGATACGCAGTATTTT. Translated, it gives CTSSQVSLGGTDTQYF.

The genes are TRBV20-1 and TRBJ1-2, with a tentative D call TRBD1 (5 bases). With 4 bases removed from V and 5 bases from J, the gap between germline ends came to 8 bases. Germline lookup yields CDR1 DFQATT and CDR2 SNEGSKA (reference sequence). The CDR3 length is 11 residues. CDR3 protein: CSATGLYGYTF. CDR3 nucleotides: TGCAGTGCTACGGGGCTATATGGCTACACCTTC.

The chain carries TRBV5-4 and TRBJ2-7; 9 nucleotides align to TRBD2. J was trimmed by 0 bases and V by 0 bases; bases with no gene match: 4. Germline-derived CDR1 and CDR2 are SGHNT and YYREEE (reference sequence). The CDR3 is made up of 16 amino acids. The CDR3 sequence is CASSLGASGTSYEQYF. The CDR3 DNA is TGTGCCAGCAGCTTGGGGGCTAGCGGGACCTCCTACGAGCAGTACTTC.

The genes are TRBV7-9 and TRBJ2-1; 9 bases are a match to TRBD2. Germline V lookup: CDR1 SEHNR, CDR2 FQNEAQ (reference sequence). V was clipped by 5 bases and J by 3 bases; unmatched bases: 8. The length of the CDR3 is 16 residues. CDR3 protein: CASSRAGGISYNEQFF. CDR3 nucleotide sequence: TGTGCCAGCAGCCGAGCGGGAGGTATCAGCTACAATGAGCAGTTCTTC.

CDR3 sequence: CASSLTSGSWLNEQYF. CDR3 DNA sequence: TGTGCCAGCAGTTTGACTAGCGGGAGTTGGCTGAACGAGCAGTACTTC. The gene calls are TRBV27 and TRBJ2-7, with 12 bases that match TRBD2. V lost 3 bases to trimming and J lost 5 bases; unmatched junction nucleotides: 8. CDR1 is MNHEY, CDR2 SMNVEV, per germline (reference sequence). The CDR3 runs 16 residues.

CDR3 sequence reads: CASGGVSTDTQYF. The CDR3 bases are TGCGCCAGTGGGGGCGTAAGCACAGATACGCAGTATTTT. The chain carries TRBV10-1 and TRBJ2-3; D may be TRBD1 (6 bases). V lost 9 bases and J lost 0, with 10 bases in between. This CDR3 contains 13 residues. Germline V gene data show CDR1 as WNHNN and CDR2 as SYGVQD (reference sequence).

The chain combines TRBV5-5 with TRBJ1-2; no reliable D call. The germline V gene encodes CDR1 SGHKS and CDR2 YYEKEE (reference sequence). The CDR3 has 11 amino acids. Trimming stripped 1 base from V and 7 bases from J, with 5 bases between. CDR3 loop: CASSLIVGYTF. The CDR3 DNA reads as TGTGCCAGCAGCTTGATAGTTGGCTACACCTTC.

The genes are TRBV15 and TRBJ1-1; D gene ambiguous. The germline V gene encodes CDR1 LNHNV and CDR2 YYDKDF (reference sequence). V lost 3 bases to trimming and J lost 2 bases, with 19 bases between them. The CDR3 has 17 amino acids. The CDR3 sequence is CATSSHLQSTLNTEAFF. The CDR3 DNA is TGTGCCACCAGCAGCCACCTACAGTCGACCCTTAACACTGAAGCTTTCTTT.

The chain recombines TRBV11-2 with TRBJ2-1, with 16 bases matching TRBD2. The CDR3 is 18 amino acids. Losses at the gene ends were 4 bases for V and 0 bases for J; bases not matched to a gene: 3. The germline CDR1 and CDR2 sequences are SGHAT and FQNNGV. The CDR3 loop reads CASSWGLAGGPSYNEQFF. The DNA of the CDR3 is TGTGCCAGCAGCTGGGGACTAGCGGGGGGGCCCTCCTACAATGAGCAGTTCTTC. The whole variable domain, remainder taken from reference TRBV11-2 and TRBJ2-1, is EAGVAQSPRYKIIEKRQSVAFWCNPISGHATLYWYQQILGQGPKLLIQFQNNGVVDDSQLPKDRFSAERLKGVDSTLKIQPAKLEDSAVYLCASSWGLAGGPSYNEQFFGPGTRLTVL.

This chain's CDR3 is CAAKGAGKAFF. In nucleotides, the CDR3 is TGTGCCGCCAAGGGGGCAGGCAAAGCTTTCTTT. The chain carries TRBV27 and TRBJ1-1; 7 bases line up with TRBD1. The germline gives CDR1 MNHEY, CDR2 SMNVEV (reference sequence). This CDR3 region has 11 residues. The V and J ends lost 11 bases and 9 bases, in that order; junction bases with no gene match: 9.

The chain recombines TRBV4-1 with TRBJ1-2; D possibly corresponds to TRBD1 (5 bases). The CDR3 length is 16 residues. CDR1 is MGHRA, CDR2 YSYEKL, per germline. Trimming took off 0 bases at V and 8 bases at J, with 19 bases between the two ends. CDR3 sequence: CASSQDLGGLGTGYTF. The DNA of the CDR3 is TGCGCCAGCAGCCAAGATCTCGGGGGACTGGGGACGGGCTACACCTTC.